This T cell receptor beta chain originates from a study of cytomegalovirus exposure and HLA in healthy donors. The CDR3 runs 12 residues. CDR1 LNHDA and CDR2 SQIVND come from the germline V gene (reference sequence). Trimming stripped 7 bases from V and 6 bases from J, with 12 bases between. With respect to this clone: Antigen specificity is unknown.

The primer mix had 60 Vbeta and 13 Jbeta primers. Only in-frame clones appear in the TCRdb table, and some are missing; sequencing was by immunoSEQ multiplex PCR. The profile shows some 88,000 clones, over 55% of them singletons. Study-wide results and caveats: CMV antigen specificity of a few CMV-associated chains was confirmed in vitro. Across all donors, roughly uniform sequencing depth was an assumption of the presence/absence analyses. Researchers reported in a later analysis that a missense DCLRE1C variant was tied to TCR beta V- and J-gene trimming.

The chain uses TRBV19 and TRBJ1-2; D unclear. The sequenced material came from PBMCs. The source of this sequence is a woman aged 18-30 years in good health and CMV-seropositive. CDR3 nucleotides: TGTGCCAGTACCTCGGAGATCAATGGCTACACCTTC. Encoded protein: CASTSEINGYTF.